The entry that follows covers one T cell receptor (beta chain) sequence. The CDR3 loop spans 14 amino acids. Germline loops: CDR1 MGHRA, CDR2 YSYEKL. Germline trimming cut 1 base from V and 4 bases from J; bases unmatched to any gene: 3. These data are taken from a study of shared clonotypes between healthy human individuals. For each subset, genomic DNA was distributed in equal portions over several immunoSEQ plates. Repertoires were generated with immunoSEQ multiplex PCR, while TCRdb's copy carries only in-frame clones and drops some. The repertoire holds about 530,000 clones, with around 96% as singletons.

Input material: naive CD4+ T cells sorted from blood. Subset noted: CD45RA+ positively selected. The sequence was collected from a woman aged 25 to 39 in good health. The rearrangement links TRBV4-1 to TRBJ2-7, with 8 bases matching TRBD2. The CDR3 protein is CASSQGGGTYEQYF. The CDR3 DNA is TGCGCCAGCAGCCAAGGCGGGGGGACTTACGAGCAGTACTTC.